This passage covers 30 T cell receptor beta chains from one sample sequenced in a study of spatial heterogeneity in lung cancer. In TCRdb, the 5' RACE reads were re-called with MiXCR into one record per CDR3 protein. The sample lists some 83,000 distinct CDR3 sequences; approximately 20% were seen once. The time point: sample taken at primary tumor resection. Whole RNA from tumor, nontumor lung or frozen PBMC was sequenced unsorted. Sequenced material: PBMCs, taken at surgery. All receptors come from a male donor with early-stage non-small cell lung cancer.

The genes are TRBV28 and TRBJ2-7; D gene ambiguous. Trimming pared 1 base from V and 3 bases from J, leaving 7 bases between. Per germline, CDR1 MDHEN and CDR2 SYDVKM. The CDR3 runs 13 residues. CDR3 sequence reads: CASSLSQNYEQYF. In nucleotides, the CDR3 is TGTGCCAGCAGTTTATCGCAGAACTACGAGCAGTACTTC.

This chain uses TRBV7-3 with TRBJ2-1; D ambiguous. The germline gives CDR1 SGHTA, CDR2 FQGTGA. This CDR3 comprises 14 residues. V lost 5 bases to trimming and J lost 4 bases, with 12 bases between them. CDR3 region: CASSPRLDYNEQFF. The CDR3 nucleotides read TGTGCCAGCAGCCCCCGACTGGATTACAATGAGCAGTTCTTC. Using reference TRBV7-3 and TRBJ2-1 for the parts outside the CDR3, the full variable domain is GAGVSQTPSNKVTEKGKYVELRCDPISGHTALYWYRQSLGQGPEFLIYFQGTGAADDSGLPNDRFFAVRPEGSVSTLKIQRTERGDSAVYLCASSPRLDYNEQFFGPGTRLTVL.

A word on this clonotype: A much more abundant neighbour one base away suggests this may be a read error. The chain joins TRBV7-9 to TRBJ2-2; D gene ambiguous. Per the germline V gene, CDR1 is SEHNR and CDR2 is FQNEAQ (reference sequence). CDR3 length: 13 residues. Here the CDR3 reads CANSLAYAGELFF. As DNA, the CDR3 is TGTGCCAACAGCCTGGCCTACGCCGGGGAGCTGTTTTTT.

In the case of this clonotype: This sequence may be a read error, since a much larger clone differs from it by one base. V usage is TRBV5-8 and J usage is TRBJ1-1, with unresolved D. The CDR3 covers 13 residues. The germline V gene has CDR1 SGHTS and CDR2 YDEGEE. The CDR3 DNA follows: TGTACCAGCAGCTTACGGCAGAACACTGAAGCTTTCTTT. Its protein is CTSSLRQNTEAFF. Drawing the rest from reference TRBV5-8 and TRBJ1-1, the complete variable domain is EAGVTQSPTHLIKTRGQQATLRCSPISGHTSVYWYQQALGLGLQFLLWYDEGEERNRGNFPPRFSGRQFPNYSSELNVNALELEDSALYLCTSSLRQNTEAFFGQGTRLTVV.

V and J are TRBV2 and TRBJ2-7; the match to TRBD1 covers 10 bases. This CDR3 has 14 residues. Trimming removed 6 bases from V and 7 bases from J; junction bases left unmatched: 9. Germline V gene data show CDR1 as SNHLY and CDR2 as FYNNEI. CDR3 nucleotides: TGTGCCAGCAGGCCGGGACAGGGGATACGGGAGCAGTACTTC. Its protein product is CASRPGQGIREQYF.

This clonotype was counted only a few times. V gene TRBV15 combines with J gene TRBJ2-1, with TRBD2 matching over 10 bases. This CDR3 contains 15 residues. Germline assignment: CDR1 LNHNV and CDR2 YYDKDF (reference sequence). V lost 5 bases to trimming and J lost 5 bases; unmatched junction nucleotides: 6. This CDR3 reads CATSVSGRSNNEQFF. The CDR3 bases are TGTGCCACCAGCGTTAGCGGGAGGTCCAACAATGAGCAGTTCTTC.

J is TRBJ1-1 and V is TRBV6-5; D remains unclear. This CDR3 region has 13 residues. Germline CDR1 reads MNHEY; CDR2 reads SVGAGI. Trimming removed 6 bases at V and 10 bases at J, with 18 bases between. CDR3 in amino acids: CASSQTANPRAFF. CDR3 nucleotides: TGTGCCAGCAGCCAAACGGCAAATCCGAGAGCTTTCTTT.

This clonotype was counted a few times. V usage is TRBV7-2 and J usage is TRBJ1-2, with unresolved D. V dropped 6 bases and J dropped 2 bases, with 13 bases sitting between them. CDR1 is SGHTA and CDR2 is FQGNSA in the germline V gene. CDR3 size: 14 residues. The CDR3 coding sequence is TGTGCCAGCAGGGATCAGGTGGGAAACTATGGCTACACCTTC. Amino acid sequence: CASRDQVGNYGYTF.

V gene TRBV12-3 or TRBV12-4 combines with J gene TRBJ2-5; D perhaps matches TRBD2 (6 bases). V was shortened by 3 bases and J by 9 bases, with 14 bases between the two germline ends. The CDR3 is 13 amino acids. The CDR3, as DNA: TGTGCCAGCAGTTTGAGCACTTCGGGGGCCCAGTACTTC. Translation: CASSLSTSGAQYF.

On this clonotype itself: One base away lies a much larger clone, so this may be a sequencing read error. The chain employs TRBV28 and TRBJ2-2; 11 positions match TRBD1. This CDR3 has 16 residues. The germline CDR1 and CDR2 sequences are MDHEN and SYDVKM. CDR3 coding DNA: TGTACCAGCAGTTCCCGGACAGGGGGCATCACCGGGGAGCTGTTTTTT. Translating it yields CTSSSRTGGITGELFF.

This clonotype was observed a few times. The rearrangement uses TRBV27 and TRBJ2-1, with 7 bases fitting TRBD1. V gave up 6 bases and J gave up 2 bases; unmatched junction bases: 10. The CDR3 covers 16 residues. The germline gives CDR1 MNHEY, CDR2 SMNVEV (reference sequence). The CDR3 DNA sequence: TGTGCCAGCAGCCAGACTTGGACAGGCACCTACAATGAGCAGTTCTTC. It encodes CASSQTWTGTYNEQFF.

This clonotype came up a few times. This chain links TRBV18 with TRBJ1-4, with unresolved D. Germline values: CDR1 KGHSH, CDR2 LQKENI. This CDR3 contains 13 residues. The V end lost 1 base, the J end lost 6 bases, and 6 bases lay between the germline ends. This chain's CDR3 is CASSPLGDEKLFF. CDR3 nucleotide sequence: TGTGCCAGCTCACCACTTGGGGATGAAAAACTGTTTTTT.

The gene calls are TRBV18 and TRBJ1-6, with 9 bases aligning to TRBD1. This CDR3 is 15 amino acids long. CDR1 KGHSH and CDR2 LQKENI come from the germline V gene. The V and J ends lost 6 bases and 10 bases, in that order; junction bases with no gene match: 10. CDR3 sequence: CASSPGQGFESPLHF. CDR3 sequence (DNA): TGTGCCAGCTCCCCCGGACAGGGGTTTGAATCACCCCTCCACTTT.

The chain employs TRBV12-3 or TRBV12-4 and TRBJ1-6; 7 bases fit TRBD1. The CDR3 spans 14 residues. V dropped 6 bases and J dropped 9; count of bases not matched to a gene: 8. The CDR3 loop reads CASRLRQGGSPLHF. In DNA, the CDR3 is TGTGCCAGCAGACTGAGACAGGGAGGTTCACCCCTCCACTTT.

The rearrangement joins TRBV20-1 to TRBJ1-2; TRBD1 might be the D (5 bases). The CDR3 runs to 14 residues. Germline V gives CDR1 DFQATT, CDR2 SNEGSKA (reference sequence). Trimming left V 3 bases short and J 3 bases short, with 14 bases between. CDR3 residues: CSARHAGTDYGYTF. The CDR3 bases are TGCAGTGCTAGGCACGCGGGGACGGACTATGGCTACACCTTC.

For the CDR3, the DNA is TGCAGCGCCGCGAATAGCAATCAGCCCCAGCATTTT. This codes for CSAANSNQPQHF. The rearrangement links TRBV29-1 to TRBJ1-5, with D hard to call. Deletions cut 7 bases from V and 0 bases from J, with 7 bases between. The CDR3 is made up of 12 amino acids. CDR1 SQVTM and CDR2 ANQGSEA come from the germline V gene.

This chain links TRBV20-1 with TRBJ2-4; 7 bases fit TRBD2. V shed 3 bases, J shed 6 bases, and the junction held 14 bases outside the gene matches. The length of the CDR3 is 16 residues. Germline loops: CDR1 DFQATT, CDR2 SNEGSKA (reference sequence). CDR3 amino acids: CSARPERGSGPNIQYF. CDR3 in DNA: TGCAGTGCTAGGCCGGAGAGGGGTAGCGGGCCAAACATTCAGTACTTC.

This clonotype was counted between two and nine times. The CDR3 DNA sequence: TGCGCCAGCAGCTCTTGGGGTAGCGGGGCTGCCGGGGGCGAGCAGTACTTC. As protein: CASSSWGSGAAGGEQYF. The chain links TRBV5-1 to TRBJ2-7; 8 bases match TRBD2. Germline CDR1 and CDR2: SGHRS and YFSETQ. The J segment lost 6 bases and the V segment lost 3 bases, leaving 17 bases of the junction unmatched. The CDR3 loop spans 17 amino acids.

The rearrangement uses TRBV7-2 and TRBJ2-2, with no clear D. The ends were cut back, 2 bases at V and 0 bases at J, with 10 bases in the middle. This CDR3 has 16 amino acids. Germline CDR1 and CDR2: SGHTA and FQGNSA. The CDR3 protein is CASSLRSPTNTGELFF. DNA of the CDR3: TGTGCCAGCAGCTTAAGATCGCCTACGAACACCGGGGAGCTGTTTTTT.

The V and J genes are TRBV2 and TRBJ1-4, with TRBD1 matching over 9 bases. The germline gives CDR1 SNHLY, CDR2 FYNNEI. CDR3 length: 14 amino acids. With 7 bases clipped from V and 8 bases from J, the junction kept 8 bases outside the gene matches. The CDR3 DNA sequence: TGTGCCAGCAAGGTGGGACAGGGAGGCGAAAAACTGTTTTTT. Protein product: CASKVGQGGEKLFF.

The chain joins TRBV12-3 or TRBV12-4 to TRBJ1-1; 7 bases align to TRBD1. The V and J ends lost 6 bases and 5 bases, in that order; junction bases with no gene match: 9. There are 14 residues in the CDR3. CDR3 nucleotide sequence: TGTGCCAGCAGCCGCGGACAGGAAAGAACTGAAGCTTTCTTT. Residues: CASSRGQERTEAFF.

This chain links TRBV24-1 with TRBJ2-7; the D is unclear. CDR1 is KGHDR and CDR2 is SFDVKD in the germline V gene. The V gene lost 3 bases and the J gene lost 5 bases, with 10 bases spanning the gap. CDR3 length: 13 amino acids. CDR3 coding DNA: TGTGCCACCAGTGATGCCACCCGGGACGAGCAGTACTTC. This sequence encodes CATSDATRDEQYF.

The chain has TRBV24-1 and TRBJ2-1; TRBD2 is a possible D gene (6 bases). This CDR3 comprises 14 residues. V lost 4 bases and J lost 4, with 10 bases in between. Germline loops: CDR1 KGHDR, CDR2 SFDVKD. CDR3 in DNA: TGTGCCACCAGTGAGCACGGAGGGTACAATGAGCAGTTCTTC. It yields the protein CATSEHGGYNEQFF.

This clonotype was recorded a few times. The gene calls are TRBV9 and TRBJ1-1; 8 bases are shared with TRBD1. Trimming took 2 bases from V and 5 from J; bases not matched to a gene: 5. Germline CDR1 SGDLS, CDR2 YYNGEE. The length of the CDR3 is 14 residues. CDR3 amino acids: CASSVIGQGTEAFF. The CDR3 nucleotides are TGTGCCAGCAGCGTGATAGGACAGGGAACTGAAGCTTTCTTT.

The genes are TRBV21-1 and TRBJ2-2; TRBD1, the table's D call, lacks a check against the DNA. TRBV21-1 is a known pseudogene. The CDR3 runs 11 residues. This CDR3 reads CARGGSGELFF. CDR3 coding DNA: TGTGCCAGGGGGGGATCCGGGGAGCTGTTTTTT.

This clonotype showed up just a few times. This chain joins TRBV20-1 and TRBJ2-3; TRBD2 matches 9 bases. The CDR3 has 14 amino acids. Trimming at V came to 2 bases and at J to 5 bases, leaving 5 bases not matched to a gene. Germline CDR1 reads DFQATT; CDR2 reads SNEGSKA (reference sequence). Here the CDR3 reads CSARIAGEVDTQYF. Written as DNA, the CDR3 is TGCAGTGCTAGAATAGCGGGAGAGGTAGATACGCAGTATTTT.

This chain links TRBV7-6 with TRBJ2-2; D is ambiguous. Germline lookup yields CDR1 SGHVS and CDR2 FNYEAQ. The V and J ends lost 7 bases and 6 bases respectively, with 15 bases between them. There are 14 residues in the CDR3. Written as DNA, the CDR3 is TGTGCCAGCACTCCCCAAGTTCGGGCCGGGGAGCTGTTTTTT. Translation: CASTPQVRAGELFF.

This clonotype showed up many times. The chain is built from TRBV6-6 and TRBJ2-7; D not resolved. The germline gives CDR1 MNHNY, CDR2 SVGAGI (reference sequence). The CDR3 extends over 14 amino acids. The ends were cut back, 5 bases at V and 0 bases at J, with 11 bases in the middle. In DNA form, the CDR3 reads TGTGCCAGCAGTGACACATTGACCTCCTACGAGCAGTACTTC. Its protein is CASSDTLTSYEQYF.

This chain uses TRBV15 with TRBJ1-4, with D perhaps matching TRBD1 (5 bases). CDR1 LNHNV and CDR2 YYDKDF come from the germline V gene (reference sequence). Trimming took 3 bases from V and 6 from J, leaving 14 bases between them. The CDR3 totals 15 residues. CDR3: CATSSPQEIHEKLFF. The CDR3 nucleotides are TGTGCCACCAGCAGCCCACAGGAAATCCATGAAAAACTGTTTTTT.

The rearrangement uses TRBV7-2 and TRBJ2-5; a possible D gene is TRBD2 (5 bases). V lost 5 bases to trimming and J lost 5 bases, with 12 bases between them. The CDR3 runs 13 residues. CDR1 is SGHTA and CDR2 is FQGNSA in the germline V gene. Written as DNA, the CDR3 is TGTGCCAGCAGCCCCCCCCCGGGGGAGACCCAGTACTTC. Amino acid sequence: CASSPPPGETQYF.